This T cell receptor beta chain was retrieved from a study of radiotherapy plus CTLA-4 blockade in lung cancer. Focal radiation plus CTLA-4 blockade with ipilimumab was given to patients with chemo-refractory metastatic non-small-cell lung cancer. Looked up from germline, CDR1 is PRHDT and CDR2 is FYEKMQ (reference sequence). V trimming: 5 bases; J trimming: 7 bases; junction bases outside the gene matches: 7. This CDR3 is built from 13 residues. Produced via immunoSEQ multiplex PCR; TCRdb's table is partial and in-frame only. The sample holds about 49,000 clones, about 85% seen once. This clone was observed a few times.

The TCR sequence derives from a human donor with non-small cell lung cancer whose response to radiotherapy plus ipilimumab could not be evaluated. The sample here was peripheral blood, taken from a patient treated with radiotherapy plus ipilimumab. This chain connects TRBV13 to TRBJ1-1; 7 bases agree with TRBD1. As DNA, the CDR3 is TGTGCCAGCAGCCGGGACAGATCCCGTGAAGCTTTCTTT. Encoded protein: CASSRDRSREAFF. Full variable domain (missing parts from reference TRBV13 and TRBJ1-1): AAGVIQSPRHLIKEKRETATLKCYPIPRHDTVYWYQQGPGQDPQFLISFYEKMQSDKGSIPDRFSAQQFSDYHSELNMSSLELGDSALYFCASSRDRSREAFFGQGTRLTVV.